The present TCR beta chain was sequenced within a study of monozygotic twins with inflammatory bowel disease. Via template switching, UMIs carrying a 6-nucleotide sample barcode were introduced. TCRdb derives one entry per CDR3 protein from the 5' RACE reads, leaving out DNA. The sample includes about 43,000 distinct CDR3 sequences. General observations from the study: Fewer shared clonotypes with others were found in IBD patients than in healthy twins, especially with disease activity.

The CDR3 contains 16 residues. Germline loops: CDR1 LGHNA, CDR2 YSLEER. Remarks on this clonotype: Its antigen remains unknown.

This TCR was recovered from a human donor with ulcerative colitis or Crohn's disease, or a healthy co-twin of an affected twin (not recorded which). This chain links TRBV4-3 with TRBJ1-4; the TCRdb call, TRBD1, lacks DNA for checking. Sample: blood. The CDR3 sequence is CASSHETGQGREKLFF.